These 28 T cell receptor beta chains were all obtained from the same sample, sequenced in a study of cytomegalovirus exposure and HLA in healthy donors. Primers included in the PCR were 60 Vbeta and 13 Jbeta primers. Repertoires were generated with immunoSEQ multiplex PCR, while TCRdb's copy carries only in-frame clones and drops some. In the table there are around 130,000 clones, around 59% of which are singletons. Sequencing used PBMCs. These receptors were taken from a male donor in good health and CMV-seronegative.

In its sample, this clone was seen a few times. This sequence joins TRBV7-6 and TRBJ2-2; 7 nucleotides align to TRBD1. Germline CDR1 and CDR2: SGHVS and FNYEAQ. This CDR3 has 14 residues. The trim removed 5 bases at V and 3 bases at J, leaving 3 bases unmatched. CDR3 sequence reads: CASSKGQYTGELFF. The CDR3 region has the DNA TGTGCCAGCAGCAAGGGACAGTACACCGGGGAGCTGTTTTTT.

There are a few counts of this clone. This rearrangement joins TRBV4-3 to TRBJ2-5; 7 bases match TRBD1. This CDR3 region has 15 residues. Germline values: CDR1 LGHNA, CDR2 YSLEER. V shed 3 bases, J shed 5 bases, and the junction held 9 bases outside the gene matches. CDR3 loop: CASSQTGNGGETQYF. The CDR3 nucleotides are TGCGCCAGCAGCCAGACAGGGAATGGTGGGGAGACCCAGTACTTC.

This sequence joins TRBV9 and TRBJ1-2; 11 bases line up with TRBD1. The length of the CDR3 is 19 residues. Germline V lookup: CDR1 SGDLS, CDR2 YYNGEE. V was pared by 0 bases and J by 6 bases, with 16 bases of the junction left unmatched. The CDR3 DNA is TGTGCCAGCAGCGTAGATACTTTCGGAGGACAGGGGGCGCGGGATGGCTACACCTTC. Protein sequence: CASSVDTFGGQGARDGYTF. The full variable domain, with the rest looked up from reference TRBV9 and TRBJ1-2, is DSGVTQTPKHLITATGQRVTLRCSPRSGDLSVYWYQQSLDQGLQFLIQYYNGEERAKGNILERFSAQQFPDLHSELNLSSLELGDSALYFCASSVDTFGGQGARDGYTFGSGTRLTVV.

DNA of the CDR3: TGTGCCAGCAGCCCACTATTTAAGGGGCGAGGCAAAAACATTCAGTACTTC. This codes for CASSPLFKGRGKNIQYF. The V gene is TRBV7-9, the J gene TRBJ2-4; D is perhaps TRBD1 (5 bases). The germline CDR1 and CDR2 sequences are SEHNR and FQNEAQ (reference sequence). Trimming took off 5 bases at V and 3 bases at J, with 20 bases between the two ends. CDR3 size: 17 residues.

This clone occurred a few times. V is TRBV19 and J is TRBJ1-5, with 11 nucleotides matching TRBD1. Germline values: CDR1 LNHDA, CDR2 SQIVND (reference sequence). Trimming took 5 bases from V and 5 from J; bases not matched to a gene: 5. The CDR3 covers 15 residues. The CDR3 sequence is CASSLGQGGDQPQHF. The CDR3 nucleotides are TGTGCCAGTAGTTTGGGACAGGGGGGTGATCAGCCCCAGCATTTT.

This clone occurred a few times. The CDR3 DNA follows: TGTGCCAGCAGCGTGGCGGCAAATCAGCCCCAGCATTTT. Protein: CASSVAANQPQHF. The rearrangement joins TRBV9 to TRBJ1-5; D gene uncertain. The CDR3 is made up of 13 amino acids. The germline V and J ends were trimmed by 2 bases and 4 bases, with 7 bases remaining between them. Germline CDR1 and CDR2: SGDLS and YYNGEE.

CDR3: CAIRSDRVNTEAFF. The CDR3 nucleotides are TGTGCCATCAGATCCGACAGGGTGAACACTGAAGCTTTCTTT. V is TRBV10-3 and J is TRBJ1-1; TRBD1 aligns across 7 bases. V dropped 6 bases and J dropped 0; count of bases not matched to a gene: 4. Looked up from germline, CDR1 is ENHRY and CDR2 is SYGVKD. The CDR3 runs 14 residues.

The chain carries TRBV19 and TRBJ1-3, with D uncertain. The CDR3 consists of 15 residues. Trimming took off 6 bases at V and 0 bases at J, with 12 bases between the two ends. The germline V gene has CDR1 LNHDA and CDR2 SQIVND (reference sequence). The CDR3 is CASRDSWLSGNTIYF. CDR3 nucleotides: TGTGCCAGTAGGGACTCCTGGCTCTCTGGAAACACCATATATTTT.

The chain employs TRBV5-1 and TRBJ2-5, with D hard to call. Germline V gene lookup returns CDR1 SGHRS and CDR2 YFSETQ. The CDR3 totals 11 residues. Trimming stripped 6 bases from V and 1 base from J, with 4 bases between. CDR3 DNA: TGCGCCAGCACCTCCCAAGAGACCCAGTACTTC. Residues: CASTSQETQYF.

This clone turned up a few times. J is TRBJ1-2 and V is TRBV9; unclear D gene. Germline CDR1 SGDLS, CDR2 YYNGEE. The CDR3 spans 16 residues. V was shortened by 2 bases and J by 2 bases, with 16 bases between the two germline ends. This chain's CDR3 is CASSVRHLKPNYGYTF. In DNA form, the CDR3 reads TGTGCCAGCAGCGTCAGGCACCTTAAACCCAACTATGGCTACACCTTC.

This clone was observed once. The CDR3 sequence is CASRVRARQSYEQYF. Written as DNA, the CDR3 is TGTGCCAGCAGGGTGCGTGCTAGACAGTCCTACGAGCAGTACTTC. V usage is TRBV11-2 and J usage is TRBJ2-7; maybe TRBD1 (5 bases). Germline CDR1 reads SGHAT; CDR2 reads FQNNGV. CDR3 size: 15 residues. V was cut by 6 bases and J by 1 base, with 16 bases left in between.

This clone was seen a single time. The CDR3 DNA sequence: TGTGCCAGCAGCTTAGGGGGGGGGAGTGATGAAAAACTGTTTTTT. Its translation is CASSLGGGSDEKLFF. The chain links TRBV7-2 to TRBJ1-4; the D gene is possibly TRBD1 (5 bases). In germline, CDR1 is SGHTA, CDR2 FQGNSA. Deletions cut 1 base from V and 6 bases from J, with 12 bases between. This CDR3 comprises 15 residues.

With respect to this clone: One end of the junction varies from germline; a read error may be responsible. The chain recombines TRBV5-1 with TRBJ2-3; D uncertain. Looked up from germline, CDR1 is SGHRS and CDR2 is YFSETQ. The CDR3 contains 13 residues. The CDR3, as DNA: TGCGCCAGCAGCTTGGGCCCCACAGATACGCGGTATTTT. Protein: CASSLGPTDTRYF. The entire variable domain, with the rest obtained from reference TRBV5-1 and TRBJ2-3, is as follows: KAGVTQTPRYLIKTRGQQVTLSCSPISGHRSVSWYQQTPGQGLQFLFEYFSETQRNKGNFPGRFSGRQFSNSRSEMNVSTLELGDSALYLCASSLGPTDTRYFGPGTRLTVL.

The rearrangement uses TRBV18 and TRBJ2-1; D gene uncertain. V shed 3 bases and J shed 8 bases, with 5 bases lying between them. The CDR3 totals 11 residues. Germline V CDR1 and CDR2: KGHSH, LQKENI. CDR3 region: CASSPYDEQFF. CDR3 DNA: TGTGCCAGCTCACCCTATGATGAGCAGTTCTTC. The whole variable domain, filled in from reference TRBV18 and TRBJ2-1, reads NAGVMQNPRHLVRRRGQEARLRCSPMKGHSHVYWYRQLPEEGLKFMVYLQKENIIDESGMPKERFSAEFPKEGPSILRIQQVVRGDSAAYFCASSPYDEQFFGPGTRLTVL.

The J gene is TRBJ1-6, the V gene TRBV5-1; 8 bases align to TRBD1. Unmatched junction bases numbered 13, after V lost 5 bases and J lost 6 bases. From germline, CDR1 is SGHRS and CDR2 YFSETQ. The CDR3 loop spans 17 amino acids. The CDR3, as DNA: TGCGCCAGCAGATTAGGACAGGGTCGCGACCCTAATTCACCCCTCCACTTT. This translates into CASRLGQGRDPNSPLHF.

This chain uses TRBV19 with TRBJ2-7; maybe TRBD1 (6 bases). The germline V gene encodes CDR1 LNHDA and CDR2 SQIVND (reference sequence). V dropped 5 bases and J dropped 4 bases, with 15 bases sitting between them. CDR3 size: 14 residues. The CDR3 nucleotides read TGTGCCAGTAGTTCGGGGATCAGGGGTTACGAGCAGTACTTC. This translates into CASSSGIRGYEQYF.

The chain couples TRBV18 to TRBJ1-1, with 9 bases matching TRBD1. V lost 8 bases, J lost 7 bases, and 11 bases stayed unmatched. Germline V gene sequence: CDR1 KGHSH, CDR2 LQKENI. The CDR3 loop spans 14 amino acids. CDR3 nucleotides: TGTGCCAGCCAAGGGGTACAGGGGGCTGGTGAAGCTTTCTTT. This encodes CASQGVQGAGEAFF.

The chain carries TRBV5-1 and TRBJ2-7; 9 positions match TRBD1. The germline CDR1 and CDR2 sequences are SGHRS and YFSETQ. V was pared by 0 bases and J by 1 base, with 2 bases of the junction left unmatched. The CDR3 spans 15 residues. CDR3 loop: CASSLETGGSYEQYF. For the CDR3, the DNA is TGCGCCAGCAGCTTGGAGACAGGGGGTTCCTACGAGCAGTACTTC.

The chain is built from TRBV11-2 and TRBJ2-1, with 8 bases identical to TRBD2. The germline V gene has CDR1 SGHAT and CDR2 FQNNGV. With 1 base clipped from V and 8 bases from J, the junction kept 10 bases outside the gene matches. The CDR3 loop spans 16 amino acids. Written as DNA, the CDR3 is TGTGCCAGCAGCTTAGGGCGGGACGGGGGGGCAGATGAGCAGTTCTTC. This gives the protein CASSLGRDGGADEQFF.

This chain joins TRBV10-1 and TRBJ2-7; D is perhaps TRBD2 (6 bases). Between the trimmed V and J ends, which lost 6 bases and 2 bases, there was a span of 17 bases. The CDR3 sequence is 15 residues long. The V gene's germline CDR1 is WNHNN and CDR2 SYGVQD (reference sequence). CDR3 amino acids: CASRGSGTATYEQYF. DNA for the CDR3: TGCGCCAGCAGAGGATCCGGGACTGCGACCTACGAGCAGTACTTC.

This clone was picked up one time. J is TRBJ1-1 and V is TRBV6-5; D gene ambiguous. Germline CDR1 reads MNHEY; CDR2 reads SVGAGI. V lost 6 bases and J 0 bases, leaving 11 bases between the germline ends. The CDR3 totals 14 residues. The DNA of the CDR3 is TGTGCCAGCAGCTCCCCCGCGGTGAACACTGAAGCTTTCTTT. Encoded protein: CASSSPAVNTEAFF.

The chain has TRBV18 and TRBJ1-5, with TRBD1 identical over 8 bases. Per germline, CDR1 KGHSH and CDR2 LQKENI. CDR3 length equals 18 residues. Losses at the gene ends were 2 bases for V and 0 bases for J; bases not matched to a gene: 9. Here the CDR3 DNA reads TGTGCCAGCTCACCATCAGGGGGCGGAGGGGGTAGCAATCAGCCCCAGCATTTT. Residues: CASSPSGGGGGSNQPQHF.

This clone was counted a few times. This chain uses TRBV28 with TRBJ1-1, with a possible D match to TRBD1 (6 bases). CDR3 size: 13 residues. Looked up from germline, CDR1 is MDHEN and CDR2 is SYDVKM. Trimming stripped 6 bases from V and 1 base from J, with 9 bases between. The CDR3 spells CASRKTGNTEAFF. For the CDR3, the DNA is TGTGCCAGCAGAAAGACAGGGAACACTGAAGCTTTCTTT.

CDR3 bases: TGTGCCAGCAGCTTAGTAGGCCCGACAGGGATTAGCAATCAGCCCCAGCATTTT. The encoded protein is CASSLVGPTGISNQPQHF. V is TRBV7-9 and J is TRBJ1-5, with 7 bases identical to TRBD1. The CDR3 spans 18 residues. Trimming cost V 1 base and J 0 bases; bases outside gene matches: 9. The germline CDR1 and CDR2 sequences are SEHNR and FQNEAQ (reference sequence).

This sequence joins TRBV13 and TRBJ1-2; D is possibly TRBD1 (5 bases). CDR1 and CDR2 (germline): PRHDT, FYEKMQ (reference sequence). V lost 0 bases and J lost 7, with 15 bases in between. The CDR3 length is 15 residues. The DNA of the CDR3 is TGTGCCAGCAGCTTAGGGACAGAACTATCGTTTGGCTACACCTTC. Amino acid sequence: CASSLGTELSFGYTF.

The rearrangement joins TRBV5-6 to TRBJ2-7, with D perhaps matching TRBD2 (5 bases). The CDR3 is 13 residues long. The germline gives CDR1 SGHDT, CDR2 YYEEEE. Trimming stripped 0 bases from V and 1 base from J, with 5 bases between. For the CDR3, the DNA is TGTGCCAGCAGCTTGGCGGGGTCCTACGAGCAGTACTTC. This encodes CASSLAGSYEQYF.

The chain employs TRBV9 and TRBJ1-2; D perhaps matches TRBD1 (5 bases). CDR3 length: 14 amino acids. Trimming removed 1 base at V and 4 bases at J, with 11 bases between. The germline V gene encodes CDR1 SGDLS and CDR2 YYNGEE. CDR3 in amino acids: CASSVKTVGYGYTF. The CDR3 DNA is TGTGCCAGCAGCGTAAAGACAGTGGGCTATGGCTACACCTTC. Complete variable domain (other parts from reference TRBV9 and TRBJ1-2): DSGVTQTPKHLITATGQRVTLRCSPRSGDLSVYWYQQSLDQGLQFLIQYYNGEERAKGNILERFSAQQFPDLHSELNLSSLELGDSALYFCASSVKTVGYGYTFGSGTRLTVV.

CDR3 residues: CASSEGTGEPYSPLHF. Written as DNA, the CDR3 is TGTGCCAGCAGTGAAGGGACAGGGGAACCTTATTCACCCCTCCACTTT. This sequence joins TRBV6-4 and TRBJ1-6, with TRBD1 identical over 10 bases. Germline CDR1 reads MRHNA; CDR2 reads SNTAGT. The CDR3 runs 16 residues. V shed 3 bases and J 8 bases; nucleotides not matched to a gene: 7.